The T cell receptor beta chain described here comes from a study of T cell repertoires in cytomegalovirus infection. In the study overall: CMV epitopes used comprised recently identified HLA-C-restricted ones and well-studied HLA-B-restricted ones. Matching HLA type, along with CMV infection, was indicated by public TCR beta signatures.

Each CDR3 protein is one row after TCRdb ran MiXCR on the reads. Among about 350,000 distinct CDR3 sequences listed, approximately 35% were seen once. Study-wide findings and caveats: Identification of carriers of CMV plus the relevant HLA was performed using cumulative public TCR beta family frequency.

Concerning this clonotype itself: What it binds is unknown.

The receptor was isolated from a human donor in good health (CMV status not recorded). Some clones in this sample may be carry-over from other donors' samples. The specimen was cultured PBMCs, collected from culture after CMV antigen stimulation.

This CDR3 reads CASSLDSGRQETQYF. In nucleotides, the CDR3 is TGTGCCAGCAGCTTAGATAGCGGGAGGCAAGAGACCCAGTACTTC. The J gene is TRBJ2-5, the V gene TRBV7-2, with 10 bases that match TRBD2. After removal of 1 base from V and 2 bases from J, the junction contained 1 base not matched to a gene. Germline loops: CDR1 SGHTA, CDR2 FQGNSA. The CDR3 contains 15 residues. Based on the CDR3 plus reference TRBV7-2 and TRBJ2-5, the full variable domain is GAGVSQSPSNKVTEKGKDVELRCDPISGHTALYWYRQSLGQGLEFLIYFQGNSAPDKSGLPSDRFSAERTGGSVSTLTIQRTQQEDSAVYLCASSLDSGRQETQYFGPGTRLLVL.